This T cell receptor beta chain came from a study of identical twins. Study-level findings and limits: Models underestimated out-of-frame TCR alpha sharing in monozygotic twins. Among out-of-frame alpha sequences shared by twins, low generation probability occurred in excess.

TCRdb recomputed calls from the 5' RACE reads with MiXCR, one row per CDR3 protein. The repertoire includes just over 450,000 distinct CDR3 sequences, 14% of them detected once, and approximately 0.52% sits in the top ten. A few counts support this clonotype. The antigen remains unidentified. Between the trimmed V and J ends, which lost 4 bases and 3 bases, there was a span of 9 bases. Germline values: CDR1 SQVTM, CDR2 ANQGSEA. The CDR3 is 12 amino acids. With no exceptions, donors were healthy Caucasians. These data are also associated with another study on yellow fever vaccine responses in identical twins.

The sample consisted of CD4+ T cells sorted from blood. The TCR originated in a woman under 30 in good health. V usage is TRBV29-1 and J usage is TRBJ2-5; D not resolved. Here the CDR3 reads CSVAVTKETQYF. DNA for the CDR3: TGCAGCGTTGCAGTAACTAAAGAGACCCAGTACTTC.